One and the same sample provided the 24 T cell receptor beta chains below, sequenced in a study of cytotoxic CD8 clonotypes in ibrutinib-treated CLL. Data came from immunoSEQ multiplex PCR; TCRdb stores just in-frame clones and leaves some out. The repertoire holds about 80,000 clones, more than 75% seen once, with about 4.4% in the top ten. The sample consisted of PBMCs, taken after 12 months of ibrutinib treatment. The receptors were gathered from a human donor with chronic lymphocytic leukemia.

CDR3 sequence reads: CASSLRVETQYF. The CDR3, as DNA: TGTGCCAGCAGTTTACGTGTGGAGACCCAGTACTTC. This chain links TRBV28 with TRBJ2-5; unclear D gene. The length of the CDR3 is 12 residues. V was clipped by 2 bases and J by 5 bases, with 6 bases between them. The germline V gene encodes CDR1 MDHEN and CDR2 SYDVKM. The full variable domain, its missing parts supplied by reference TRBV28 and TRBJ2-5, is DVKVTQSSRYLVKRTGEKVFLECVQDMDHENMFWYRQDPGLGLRLIYFSYDVKMKEKGDIPEGYSVSREKKERFSLILESASTNQTSMYLCASSLRVETQYFGPGTRLLVL.

This clone was recorded a few times. The genes are TRBV4-3 and TRBJ2-7, with D tentatively TRBD1 or TRBD2 (5 bases each). Germline loops: CDR1 LGHNA, CDR2 YSLEER. The CDR3 totals 13 residues. Trimming left V 3 bases short and J 6 bases short, with 12 bases between. The CDR3 DNA reads TGCGCCAGCAGCCAGGCGAGGGGAGCCGAGCAGTACTTC. Its translation: CASSQARGAEQYF.

J is TRBJ1-5 and V is TRBV27, with D unresolved. The CDR3 runs to 14 residues. Germline V CDR1 and CDR2: MNHEY, SMNVEV (reference sequence). V lost 5 bases and J lost 0, with 8 bases in between. This CDR3 is CASSPQNSNQPQHF. As DNA, the CDR3 is TGTGCCAGCAGTCCCCAAAATAGCAATCAGCCCCAGCATTTT.

This clone was counted between two and nine times. The rearrangement links TRBV5-1 to TRBJ2-2; D remains ambiguous. Trimming took off 7 bases at V and 3 bases at J, with 13 bases between the two ends. The CDR3 is 14 residues long. Germline CDR1 reads SGHRS; CDR2 reads YFSETQ. Here the CDR3 reads CASRTQMDTGELFF. The CDR3 nucleotides are TGCGCCAGCCGGACCCAAATGGACACCGGGGAGCTGTTTTTT.

The chain joins TRBV4-1 to TRBJ2-2, with TRBD2 as a possible D gene (5 bases). The CDR3 contains 17 residues. Germline V gene data show CDR1 as MGHRA and CDR2 as YSYEKL. V was clipped by 0 bases and J by 4 bases, with 15 bases between them. This CDR3 is CASSQEGLSAGTGELFF. For the CDR3, the DNA is TGCGCCAGCAGCCAAGAAGGGCTTAGCGCTGGCACCGGGGAGCTGTTTTTT.

This clone occurred a few times. The chain links TRBV7-2 to TRBJ1-5; TRBD1 might be the D (5 bases). Deletions cut 2 bases from V and 6 bases from J, with 11 bases between. The CDR3 is 14 residues long. Germline V gene lookup returns CDR1 SGHTA and CDR2 FQGNSA. As DNA, the CDR3 is TGTGCCAGCAGCTTAATGGGCGGGGGTCAGCCCCAGCATTTT. Translation gives CASSLMGGGQPQHF.

The gene calls are TRBV30 and TRBJ2-5; D perhaps matches TRBD1 (6 bases). The CDR3 runs to 12 residues. Germline assignment: CDR1 GTSNPN and CDR2 SVGIG (reference sequence). The V end lost 7 bases, the J end lost 1 base, and 10 bases lay between the germline ends. CDR3 DNA: TGTGCCTCAAGACAGGTCCAAGAGACCCAGTACTTC. Amino acids: CASRQVQETQYF.

This chain joins TRBV30 and TRBJ1-1; TRBD1 might be the D (5 bases). With 3 bases removed from V and 1 base from J, the gap between germline ends came to 12 bases. The CDR3 length is 14 residues. Germline V gene lookup returns CDR1 GTSNPN and CDR2 SVGIG (reference sequence). In DNA form, the CDR3 reads TGTGCCTGGAGCCGAAACGGGGCGAACACTGAAGCTTTCTTT. It specifies CAWSRNGANTEAFF.

The chain employs TRBV30 and TRBJ2-6; TRBD2 is a possible D gene (6 bases). Germline loops: CDR1 GTSNPN, CDR2 SVGIG (reference sequence). The germline V and J ends were trimmed by 0 bases and 0 bases, with 15 bases remaining between them. This CDR3 contains 18 residues. The CDR3: CAWSVRGRGFSGANVLTF. DNA of the CDR3: TGTGCCTGGAGTGTACGGGGACGGGGGTTCTCTGGGGCCAACGTCCTGACTTTC.

The chain couples TRBV6-5 to TRBJ1-5; the match to TRBD1 covers 8 bases. Germline CDR1 and CDR2: MNHEY and SVGAGI. The CDR3 extends over 14 amino acids. V shed 5 bases, J shed 4 bases, and the junction held 4 bases outside the gene matches. The CDR3 nucleotides read TGTGCCAGCAGTCAACAGGGGGGGAATCAGCCCCAGCATTTT. Translation gives CASSQQGGNQPQHF.

V is TRBV18 and J is TRBJ2-7; TRBD2 matches at 15 bases. The CDR3 has 16 residues. Germline CDR1 KGHSH, CDR2 LQKENI. With V trimmed by 8 bases and J by 2 bases, 7 bases remained unmatched. The CDR3: CASRAGLAGGAYEQYF. In DNA form, the CDR3 reads TGTGCCAGCCGGGCGGGACTAGCGGGGGGCGCCTACGAGCAGTACTTC.

The CDR3 loop reads CAIRPGLGTDTQYF. DNA for the CDR3: TGTGCCATCAGGCCGGGGCTCGGCACAGATACGCAGTATTTT. The chain employs TRBV10-3 and TRBJ2-3; D tentatively fits TRBD1 or TRBD2 (5 bases each). The germline V gene has CDR1 ENHRY and CDR2 SYGVKD. The CDR3 totals 14 residues. V lost 6 bases and J 1 base, leaving 11 bases between the germline ends.

The V call is TRBV7-9, the J call TRBJ2-2; 7 positions agree with TRBD2. Germline V gene sequence: CDR1 SEHNR, CDR2 FQNEAQ (reference sequence). V shed 5 bases and J 4 bases; nucleotides not matched to a gene: 10. CDR3 size: 16 residues. CDR3 sequence: CASSPAGDAATGELFF. In DNA form, the CDR3 reads TGTGCCAGCAGCCCGGCGGGGGACGCAGCCACCGGGGAGCTGTTTTTT. Full variable domain (outside the CDR3, taken from reference TRBV7-9 and TRBJ2-2): DTGVSQNPRHKITKRGQNVTFRCDPISEHNRLYWYRQTLGQGPEFLTYFQNEAQLEKSRLLSDRFSAERPKGSFSTLEIQRTEQGDSAMYLCASSPAGDAATGELFFGEGSRLTVL.

V is TRBV6-5 and J is TRBJ2-2; D may be TRBD2 (5 bases). The germline V and J ends were trimmed by 11 bases and 0 bases, with 13 bases remaining between them. Germline CDR1 MNHEY, CDR2 SVGAGI. The CDR3 runs 14 residues. For the CDR3, the DNA is TGTGCCTCAAGCCCCGGGGCGAACACCGGGGAGCTGTTTTTT. Its translation: CASSPGANTGELFF.

This clone has only a few counts. The rearrangement links TRBV5-1 to TRBJ1-1; D unclear. The CDR3 is 14 residues long. The ends were cut back, 2 bases at V and 1 base at J, with 9 bases in the middle. The germline CDR1 and CDR2 sequences are SGHRS and YFSETQ. CDR3 bases: TGCGCCAGCAGCTTCCAGCAAGCGAACACTGAAGCTTTCTTT. Translation gives CASSFQQANTEAFF.

This chain joins TRBV5-1 and TRBJ1-1, with D unclear. The V end lost 0 bases, the J end lost 6 bases, and 15 bases lay between the germline ends. This CDR3 spans 15 amino acids. Germline V lookup: CDR1 SGHRS, CDR2 YFSETQ. Here the CDR3 reads CASSLGEVGWPEAFF. The CDR3 DNA reads TGCGCCAGCAGCTTGGGGGAGGTGGGGTGGCCTGAAGCTTTCTTT.

The DNA for the CDR3 is TGTGCCAGCAGCCCACTTGACAGGGTTGGTTTGGGGGAGCTGTTTTTT. Encoded protein: CASSPLDRVGLGELFF. This chain connects TRBV7-3 to TRBJ2-2, with 7 nucleotides matching TRBD1. V lost 5 bases to trimming and J lost 8 bases; unmatched junction nucleotides: 14. Germline V gives CDR1 SGHTA, CDR2 FQGTGA. The CDR3 covers 16 residues.

The chain carries TRBV30 and TRBJ2-6; either TRBD1 or TRBD2 may fit D (5 bases each). Germline loops: CDR1 GTSNPN, CDR2 SVGIG (reference sequence). Trimming took off 2 bases at V and 1 base at J, with 6 bases between the two ends. The CDR3 sequence is 14 residues long. This chain's CDR3 is CAWSWGSGANVLTF. CDR3 in DNA: TGTGCCTGGAGTTGGGGGTCTGGGGCCAACGTCCTGACTTTC.

This rearrangement joins TRBV18 to TRBJ1-2; 11 positions match TRBD1. V lost 3 bases and J lost 4; bases outside the gene matches: 4. Germline V lookup: CDR1 KGHSH, CDR2 LQKENI. The CDR3 contains 15 residues. In DNA, the CDR3 is TGTGCCAGCTCACCGGACGGACAGGGGGCCTATGGCTACACCTTC. Its translation is CASSPDGQGAYGYTF.

Relative to its sample, this clone is medium-sized. The chain carries TRBV28 and TRBJ1-5, with D uncertain. The CDR3 totals 19 residues. Trimming shortened V by 2 bases and J by 2 bases, and 22 bases separated the two germline ends. CDR1 is MDHEN, CDR2 SYDVKM, per germline. The CDR3, as DNA: TGTGCCAGCAGTTTAACCGTCCCTCTCGGCTTTGGGGGCAATCAGCCCCAGCATTTT. It translates to CASSLTVPLGFGGNQPQHF.

V gene TRBV7-9 combines with J gene TRBJ2-5, with D possibly matching TRBD1 (5 bases). Germline lookup yields CDR1 SEHNR and CDR2 FQNEAQ (reference sequence). The V end was cut by 2 bases, the J end by 10 bases, with 14 bases between. This CDR3 is 13 amino acids long. The CDR3 reads CASSLRTTGSQYF. The CDR3 DNA sequence: TGTGCCAGCAGCTTACGGACAACTGGAAGCCAGTACTTC.

This clone ranks as medium-sized (0.01 to 0.1%). V usage is TRBV28 and J usage is TRBJ2-7; D remains ambiguous. Germline assignment: CDR1 MDHEN and CDR2 SYDVKM. V was clipped by 5 bases and J by 3 bases, with 8 bases between them. This CDR3 spans 12 amino acids. In nucleotides, the CDR3 is TGTGCCAGCAGTAGCCCTCTCTACGAGCAGTACTTC. Translation gives CASSSPLYEQYF. Full variable domain (rest looked up from reference TRBV28 and TRBJ2-7): DVKVTQSSRYLVKRTGEKVFLECVQDMDHENMFWYRQDPGLGLRLIYFSYDVKMKEKGDIPEGYSVSREKKERFSLILESASTNQTSMYLCASSSPLYEQYFGPGTRLTVT.

This chain links TRBV6-5 with TRBJ2-1; 10 bases line up with TRBD2. The ends lost 6 bases at V and 4 bases at J; junction bases unmatched: 6. The CDR3 is 15 residues long. Germline CDR1 and CDR2: MNHEY and SVGAGI. The CDR3 region is CASSQGLAVYNEQFF. CDR3 coding DNA: TGTGCCAGCAGCCAAGGACTAGCGGTTTACAATGAGCAGTTCTTC.

The rearrangement joins TRBV4-2 to TRBJ2-5; 7 bases match TRBD1. Germline CDR1 is LGHNA and CDR2 is YNFKEQ. With 2 bases clipped from V and 1 base from J, the junction kept 4 bases outside the gene matches. The CDR3 has 15 residues. This CDR3 reads CASSQTGQSQETQYF. CDR3 coding DNA: TGTGCCAGCAGCCAAACGGGACAGTCCCAAGAGACCCAGTACTTC.